The following is a T cell receptor (beta chain) sequence with its context. Its antigen is not yet known. Base qualities are not recorded, but no much larger clone differs from it by a single base. Sequencing was performed on an Illumina NovaSeq 6000. TCRalpha and TCRbeta cDNA libraries were built by 5'RACE with constant-segment primers, adding sample barcodes and unique molecular identifiers. Trizol reagent was used to extract RNA from every sample. The libraries were amplified in two PCR steps, and the second step added a second sample barcode and Illumina TruSeq adapters. Sequencing of libraries was performed on an Illumina NovaSeq with 2 x 150 bp paired-end reads. As for the authors' bioinformatics: The reads were demultiplexed and collapsed into UMI-guided consensus sequences using migec v1.2.7. Using mixcr v2.1.11, UMI consensuses were aligned to TRA and TRB V and J templates and then assembled into clonotypes. A clonotype was counted as expanded or contracted only when both edgeR and NoisET called the clonotype significant, with the noise models trained on biological replicates. For edgeR calls, the thresholds were a false discovery rate-adjusted p below 0.01 and a log2 fold-change of 1. As an exploratory analysis of dynamics, max-normalized trajectories of the 1000 most abundant clonotypes were examined with PCA combined with hierarchical clustering. Separately sequenced CD4+ and CD8+ repertoires were used to assign the CD4 or CD8 phenotype of responding clones. In TCRdb, the public reads were trimmed at Q25 with fastp and aligned with MiXCR, with productive beta chains retained. Entries are consolidated by CDR3 protein sequence, retaining the most common genes and DNA. The V and J calls were not made by the authors but by TCRdb's processing. This sample has under 300,000 distinct CDR3 sequences in its table, and 8% to 10% of those were observed once. The top ten clonotypes cover 20% to 25% of the sample.

This sample is drawn from a study of T-cell memory formation after mild COVID-19 (TCRdb year 2021). Concerning the study at large: TCR sequence clusters from the two donors were largely donor specific. Two young, previously healthy adult volunteers, one female and one male, were included in the cohort. In a couple of donors, T-cell clones that expanded and contracted after mild COVID-19 were followed by sequencing TCRalpha and TCRbeta repertoires longitudinally. Study-level results and caveats: Contracting CD4+ clones turned up mainly in the CM and EM memory subsets, whereas EMRA was where CD8+ clones were enriched. Clones contracting from day 15 to 85 had balanced CD4/CD8 phenotypes, while a second wave expanding from day 15 to 37 was biased towards CD4+. Some responding clones were detected in pre-infection memory, suggesting pre-existing cross-reactive memory T cells joined the SARS-CoV-2 response. The second-wave clones that peaked on day 37 were not confirmed to be SARS-CoV-2 specific. The study included only a couple of mild cases, and larger cohorts that include severe cases with pre-infection samples were judged to be necessary.

Ficoll-Paque density gradient centrifugation was the method used to isolate PBMCs. A distance of 9 bases separates the germline ends of V and J, which lose 3 bases and 7 bases respectively. Its CDR3 holds 13 amino acids, cysteine through phenylalanine. The read is trimmed to its CDR3 DNA, 39 bases read in frame from base 1. Recombination joined TRBV12-3 or TRBV12-4 with TRBJ2-2, and perhaps TRBD1 as D gene, on 5 matching bases. The sample comprised PBMCs or a T cell subset sorted from them (not recorded which). The sequence derives from a man aged 18 to 30 who had mild COVID-19 (a few samples of this study predate the infection). The sample titles of this study are shuffled in the database, so cell type and time point are left out; the donor was told from shared clones. CDR3 protein: CASSFREYGELFF. The DNA sequence is as follows: TGTGCCAGCAGTTTCAGGGAATACGGGGAGCTGTTTTTT.